Listed below are T cell receptor beta chains from one sample, sequenced in a study of T cells after somatic rescue of genetic block. This table comes from immunoSEQ multiplex PCR, and its TCRdb copy is limited to in-frame clones, with some not included. Found here are 110,000 or so clones, 90% to 95% of them singletons; the top ten hold about 1.5%. Material: peripheral blood mononuclear cells (PBMCs). Receptor source: a woman aged 18-29 years. CDR3s include the opening cysteine and the closing phenylalanine or tryptophan. Fields, in order: CDR3 DNA, CDR3 protein, CDR3 length, clone size, J gene, D gene, V gene. D genes are given only for firm matches. Size is omitted from some rows. Given values are once, few, many or a class for expanded clones.

CDR3 DNA: TGCGCCAGCAGCCAAGACAGCTACGAGCAGTACTTC
CDR3 protein: CASSQDSYEQYF
CDR3 length: 12
clone size: .
J gene: TRBJ2-7
D gene: .
V gene: TRBV4-1

CDR3 DNA: TGTGCCAGCAGCTTTGAGGGACAGGGCTACGAGCAGTACTTC
CDR3 protein: CASSFEGQGYEQYF
CDR3 length: 14
clone size: .
J gene: TRBJ2-7
D gene: TRBD1
V gene: TRBV6-5

CDR3 DNA: TGTGCCAGCAGTCAAAACCGGGATCAGCCCCAGCATTTT
CDR3 protein: CASSQNRDQPQHF
CDR3 length: 13
clone size: .
J gene: TRBJ1-5
D gene: .
V gene: TRBV6-6

CDR3 DNA: TGTGCCAGCAGTAGACTAGCGGGGGCCTACGAGCAGTACTTC
CDR3 protein: CASSRLAGAYEQYF
CDR3 length: 14
clone size: .
J gene: TRBJ2-7
D gene: TRBD2
V gene: TRBV27

CDR3 DNA: TGTGCCAGCAGTTTTAACCCGGGGACAGGGACCTACGAGCAGTACTTC
CDR3 protein: CASSFNPGTGTYEQYF
CDR3 length: 16
clone size: once
J gene: TRBJ2-7
D gene: TRBD1
V gene: TRBV28

CDR3 DNA: TGTGCCAGCAGTATTACTCTCGGCACCGGGAGGGCTTTCTTT
CDR3 protein: CASSITLGTGRAFF
CDR3 length: 14
clone size: .
J gene: TRBJ1-1
D gene: .
V gene: TRBV27

CDR3 DNA: TGTGCCAGCAGCGATCTAGCGGGGGGTTGGGATGAGCAGTTCTTC
CDR3 protein: CASSDLAGGWDEQFF
CDR3 length: 15
clone size: .
J gene: TRBJ2-1
D gene: TRBD2
V gene: TRBV2

CDR3 DNA: TGTGCCAGCACCCGGAACCTGGATGAAGATACGCAGTATTTT
CDR3 protein: CASTRNLDEDTQYF
CDR3 length: 14
clone size: .
J gene: TRBJ2-3
D gene: .
V gene: TRBV5-6

CDR3 DNA: TGTGCCAGCAGCTTAACTAGCGGGGGAGCAGATACGCAGTATTTT
CDR3 protein: CASSLTSGGADTQYF
CDR3 length: 15
clone size: .
J gene: TRBJ2-3
D gene: TRBD2
V gene: TRBV7-7

CDR3 DNA: TGTGCCAGCATCCAAAAACTCAGGGATAGTGGCCCTGGAAACACCATATATTTT
CDR3 protein: CASIQKLRDSGPGNTIYF
CDR3 length: 18
clone size: .
J gene: TRBJ1-3
D gene: .
V gene: TRBV21-1

CDR3 DNA: TGTGCCAGCAGGAAGGGGGCGGGGGACCCCTACAATGAGCAGTTCTTC
CDR3 protein: CASRKGAGDPYNEQFF
CDR3 length: 16
clone size: .
J gene: TRBJ2-1
D gene: .
V gene: TRBV2

CDR3 DNA: TGTGCCAGTAGCCGGACAGGCGGGAGAAGCAATCAGCCCCAGCATTTT
CDR3 protein: CASSRTGGRSNQPQHF
CDR3 length: 16
clone size: .
J gene: TRBJ1-5
D gene: TRBD1
V gene: TRBV19

CDR3 DNA: TGTGCCAGCAGCCCGACACACTCCTATAATTCACCCCTCCACTTT
CDR3 protein: CASSPTHSYNSPLHF
CDR3 length: 15
clone size: .
J gene: TRBJ1-6
D gene: .
V gene: TRBV9

CDR3 DNA: TGTGCCAGCAGCTTAGGTTTAGCGGAGGCAGATACGCAGTATTTT
CDR3 protein: CASSLGLAEADTQYF
CDR3 length: 15
clone size: .
J gene: TRBJ2-3
D gene: .
V gene: TRBV7-9

CDR3 DNA: TGCGCCAGCAGCCCAGGGACAGCCGATTCACCCCTCCACTTT
CDR3 protein: CASSPGTADSPLHF
CDR3 length: 14
clone size: .
J gene: TRBJ1-6
D gene: TRBD1
V gene: TRBV5-1

CDR3 DNA: TGTGCCTGGGTTAGCAGTTCCCACGAGCAGTACTTC
CDR3 protein: CAWVSSSHEQYF
CDR3 length: 12
clone size: .
J gene: TRBJ2-7
D gene: .
V gene: TRBV30

CDR3 DNA: TGTGCCAGCAGCTTAACGGGGGCGCAGGCTGAAGCTTTCTTT
CDR3 protein: CASSLTGAQAEAFF
CDR3 length: 14
clone size: .
J gene: TRBJ1-1
D gene: .
V gene: TRBV7-9

CDR3 DNA: TGTGCCACCGCCCTCAGAGCGGAGAACACTGAAGCTTTCTTT
CDR3 protein: CATALRAENTEAFF
CDR3 length: 14
clone size: .
J gene: TRBJ1-1
D gene: .
V gene: TRBV19

CDR3 DNA: TGTGCCAGCAGTCCTCCAGTGACAGGGGACCAGCCCCAGCATTTT
CDR3 protein: CASSPPVTGDQPQHF
CDR3 length: 15
clone size: .
J gene: TRBJ1-5
D gene: TRBD1
V gene: TRBV6-1

CDR3 DNA: TGTGCCAGCAGCTTGGGGGGATTGAACACTGAAGCTTTCTTT
CDR3 protein: CASSLGGLNTEAFF
CDR3 length: 14
clone size: .
J gene: TRBJ1-1
D gene: .
V gene: TRBV5-6

CDR3 DNA: TGCGCCAGCAGCCAAGATATTCGCCACGAGCAGTACTTC
CDR3 protein: CASSQDIRHEQYF
CDR3 length: 13
clone size: .
J gene: TRBJ2-7
D gene: .
V gene: TRBV4-3

CDR3 DNA: TGTGCCAGCAGCAAGGCTCTAGCGGGGGATGCTTACGAGCAGTACTTC
CDR3 protein: CASSKALAGDAYEQYF
CDR3 length: 16
clone size: .
J gene: TRBJ2-7
D gene: TRBD2
V gene: TRBV7-9

CDR3 DNA: TGTGCCAGCAGCTTAGGGGGGACAGGGCTAAGCATTCAGTACTTC
CDR3 protein: CASSLGGTGLSIQYF
CDR3 length: 15
clone size: .
J gene: TRBJ2-4
D gene: TRBD1
V gene: TRBV7-2

CDR3 DNA: TGTGCCAGCTCACTTTGGGGGAATGAGCAGTTCTTC
CDR3 protein: CASSLWGNEQFF
CDR3 length: 12
clone size: once
J gene: TRBJ2-1
D gene: .
V gene: TRBV18

CDR3 DNA: TGTGCCAGCAGTTTATACGGACAGGCAACTAATGAAAAACTGTTTTTT
CDR3 protein: CASSLYGQATNEKLFF
CDR3 length: 16
clone size: .
J gene: TRBJ1-4
D gene: TRBD1
V gene: TRBV28

CDR3 DNA: TGCGCCAGCACCACGACCTCCGGGGTCGACGAGCAGTACTTC
CDR3 protein: CASTTTSGVDEQYF
CDR3 length: 14
clone size: .
J gene: TRBJ2-7
D gene: .
V gene: TRBV5-1

CDR3 DNA: TGTGCCAGCAGCGGGACTAGCGGGGTCCACAATGAGCAGTTCTTC
CDR3 protein: CASSGTSGVHNEQFF
CDR3 length: 15
clone size: .
J gene: TRBJ2-1
D gene: TRBD2
V gene: TRBV6-1

CDR3 DNA: TGCGCCAGCAGCTTGGTGGGCAGCACTAACTATGGCTACACCTTC
CDR3 protein: CASSLVGSTNYGYTF
CDR3 length: 15
clone size: .
J gene: TRBJ1-2
D gene: .
V gene: TRBV5-1

CDR3 DNA: TGTGCCAGCTCACCAGAGGAGACCCAGTACTTC
CDR3 protein: CASSPEETQYF
CDR3 length: 11
clone size: .
J gene: TRBJ2-5
D gene: .
V gene: TRBV18

CDR3 DNA: TGTGCCAGCAGCTTGGAGTCTAGCGGGGGGACAGATACGCAGTATTTT
CDR3 protein: CASSLESSGGTDTQYF
CDR3 length: 16
clone size: .
J gene: TRBJ2-3
D gene: TRBD2
V gene: TRBV5-4

CDR3 DNA: TGTGCCAGCAGCGCCATGGGGGGAGAGACCCAGTACTTC
CDR3 protein: CASSAMGGETQYF
CDR3 length: 13
clone size: .
J gene: TRBJ2-5
D gene: .
V gene: TRBV6-1

CDR3 DNA: TGCGCCAGCAGCCAGACTAGCGGGGGGGTTGGCTACAATGAGCAGTTCTTC
CDR3 protein: CASSQTSGGVGYNEQFF
CDR3 length: 17
clone size: .
J gene: TRBJ2-1
D gene: TRBD2
V gene: TRBV4-1

CDR3 DNA: TGTGCCAGCAGCGGATATCAGCCCCAGCATTTT
CDR3 protein: CASSGYQPQHF
CDR3 length: 11
clone size: .
J gene: TRBJ1-5
D gene: .
V gene: TRBV9

CDR3 DNA: TGTGCCAGCAGCCCTAGGGGGCGCAACTACGAGCAGTACTTC
CDR3 protein: CASSPRGRNYEQYF
CDR3 length: 14
clone size: .
J gene: TRBJ2-7
D gene: TRBD1
V gene: TRBV11-2

CDR3 DNA: TGTGCCAGCAGCTTAGAGATGCGTAATCAAGAGACCCAGTACTTC
CDR3 protein: CASSLEMRNQETQYF
CDR3 length: 15
clone size: .
J gene: TRBJ2-5
D gene: .
V gene: TRBV5-5

CDR3 DNA: TGTGCCAGCAGCTTACCTCGACTAGCGGGGGGGCAAGAGACCCAGTACTTC
CDR3 protein: CASSLPRLAGGQETQYF
CDR3 length: 17
clone size: once
J gene: TRBJ2-5
D gene: TRBD2
V gene: TRBV5-5

CDR3 DNA: TGCGCCAGCAGCCCCACATGGCGGGGGGCCACAGATACGCAGTATTTT
CDR3 protein: CASSPTWRGATDTQYF
CDR3 length: 16
clone size: .
J gene: TRBJ2-3
D gene: TRBD2
V gene: TRBV4-3

CDR3 DNA: TGTGCCAGTAGTATCAGACAGGGGGCGTTGAGGGCTAATGAAAAACTGTTTTTT
CDR3 protein: CASSIRQGALRANEKLFF
CDR3 length: 18
clone size: .
J gene: TRBJ1-4
D gene: TRBD1
V gene: TRBV19

CDR3 DNA: TGTGCCAGCAGCCCCCCGGACGACGAGCAGTACTTC
CDR3 protein: CASSPPDDEQYF
CDR3 length: 12
clone size: .
J gene: TRBJ2-7
D gene: .
V gene: TRBV11-3

CDR3 DNA: TGTGCCAGCAGTTTCGAGGCAGGCTGGGGTGGGGCCAACGTCCTGACTTTC
CDR3 protein: CASSFEAGWGGANVLTF
CDR3 length: 17
clone size: .
J gene: TRBJ2-6
D gene: .
V gene: TRBV27

CDR3 DNA: TGTGCCAGTAGTATTCAGGGGCAGTATAATGAAAAACTGTTTTTT
CDR3 protein: CASSIQGQYNEKLFF
CDR3 length: 15
clone size: .
J gene: TRBJ1-4
D gene: .
V gene: TRBV19

CDR3 DNA: TGTGCCAGTAGTGTCGGGACAGGGGGAGATACGCAGTATTTT
CDR3 protein: CASSVGTGGDTQYF
CDR3 length: 14
clone size: .
J gene: TRBJ2-3
D gene: TRBD1
V gene: TRBV19

CDR3 DNA: TGTGCCAGCAGGGATCCGACAGGGAAGGGCTACGAGCAGTACTTC
CDR3 protein: CASRDPTGKGYEQYF
CDR3 length: 15
clone size: .
J gene: TRBJ2-7
D gene: TRBD1
V gene: TRBV27

CDR3 DNA: TGTGCCAGCAGTAGAGGGGGGGCCGGGGAGACCCAGTACTTC
CDR3 protein: CASSRGGAGETQYF
CDR3 length: 14
clone size: .
J gene: TRBJ2-5
D gene: .
V gene: TRBV13

CDR3 DNA: TGTGCCAGCAGCCGGTCCTACGAGCAGTACTTC
CDR3 protein: CASSRSYEQYF
CDR3 length: 11
clone size: .
J gene: TRBJ2-7
D gene: .
V gene: TRBV7-2

CDR3 DNA: TGTGCCAGCACCCTTCCACCCCTCAGGGAGCAGTACTTC
CDR3 protein: CASTLPPLREQYF
CDR3 length: 13
clone size: .
J gene: TRBJ2-7
D gene: .
V gene: TRBV11-3

CDR3 DNA: TGTGCCAGCAGTTCCCCCCGGGACGGCTACACCTTC
CDR3 protein: CASSSPRDGYTF
CDR3 length: 12
clone size: .
J gene: TRBJ1-2
D gene: .
V gene: TRBV27